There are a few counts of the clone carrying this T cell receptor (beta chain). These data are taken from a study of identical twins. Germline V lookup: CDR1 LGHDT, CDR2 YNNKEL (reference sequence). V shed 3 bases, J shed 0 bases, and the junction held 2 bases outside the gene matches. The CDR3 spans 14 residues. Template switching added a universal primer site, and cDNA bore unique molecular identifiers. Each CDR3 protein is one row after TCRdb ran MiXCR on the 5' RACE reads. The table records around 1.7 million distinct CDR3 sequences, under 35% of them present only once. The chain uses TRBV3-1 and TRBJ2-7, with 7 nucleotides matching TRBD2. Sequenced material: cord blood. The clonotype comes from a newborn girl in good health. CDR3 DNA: TGTGCCAGCAGCCACGGGACTATCTCCTACGAGCAGTACTTC. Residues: CASSHGTISYEQYF.